The rows below give T cell receptor beta chains drawn from one sample of a study of blood T cell repertoires in COVID-19. Sequencing was performed with immunoSEQ multiplex PCR; in TCRdb, only in-frame clones are kept and a portion is missing. The sample has some 80,000 clones, roughly four fifths seen once; the top ten hold around 21%. Source material: peripheral blood. All receptors derive from a woman older than 75 with active or convalescent COVID-19. Both conserved end residues are part of each CDR3. A D gene is named only where the DNA matches it firmly. Not all rows give a size; the values are once, few, many and, for expanded clones, a class.

J gene | D gene | V gene | clone size | CDR3 length | CDR3 protein | CDR3 DNA
TRBJ2-1 | TRBD2 | TRBV11-2 | NA | 17 | CASSSRLAGGPRNEQFF | TGTGCCAGCAGCTCCCGACTAGCGGGGGGGCCTAGGAATGAGCAGTTCTTC
TRBJ1-2 | NA | TRBV6-5 | few | 12 | CASSEGLGGYTF | TGTGCCAGCAGCGAGGGTCTCGGAGGCTACACCTTC
TRBJ1-2 | TRBD1 | TRBV5-4 | few | 13 | CASSALGGRGYTF | TGTGCCAGCAGCGCCTTAGGGGGCCGGGGCTACACCTTC
TRBJ2-3 | NA | TRBV6-5 | NA | 14 | CASIILDHRGTQYF | TGTGCCAGCATTATACTCGACCACCGGGGTACGCAGTATTTT
TRBJ2-7 | NA | TRBV29-1 | NA | 12 | CSGGSRAYEQYF | TGCAGCGGGGGGAGCAGGGCCTACGAGCAGTACTTC
TRBJ2-5 | NA | TRBV4-1 | NA | 15 | CASSQSWDFQETQYF | TGCGCCAGCAGCCAATCCTGGGACTTCCAAGAGACCCAGTACTTC
TRBJ1-1 | TRBD1 | TRBV27 | NA | 14 | CASRRQGWDTEAFF | TGTGCCAGCAGAAGACAGGGGTGGGACACTGAAGCTTTCTTT
TRBJ1-1 | NA | TRBV19 | NA | 17 | CASSKAVTARTNTEAFF | TGTGCCAGTAGTAAAGCGGTGACCGCGCGCACTAACACTGAAGCTTTCTTT
TRBJ2-2 | TRBD2 | TRBV6-1 | NA | 16 | CASGKDSGGAPGELFF | TGTGCCAGCGGTAAAGATAGCGGGGGGGCCCCCGGGGAGCTGTTTTTT
TRBJ2-1 | TRBD1 | TRBV7-2 | NA | 14 | CASGRGTGRNEQFF | TGTGCCAGCGGAAGGGGGACAGGGCGCAATGAGCAGTTCTTC
TRBJ1-1 | NA | TRBV6-5 | few | 12 | CASRSGSREAFF | TGTGCCAGCAGGAGCGGCAGCAGGGAAGCTTTCTTT
TRBJ2-7 | NA | TRBV6-1 | NA | 14 | CASSTQTNTYEQYF | TGTGCCAGCAGCACCCAGACAAATACCTACGAGCAGTACTTC
TRBJ2-1 | TRBD2 | TRBV27 | once | 17 | CASSIISGGGSYNEQFF | TGTGCCAGCAGTATTATATCGGGGGGGGGCTCGTACAATGAGCAGTTCTTC
TRBJ2-2 | TRBD1 | TRBV7-9 | NA | 15 | CASSLRQGNTGELFF | TGTGCCAGCAGCTTAAGACAGGGGAACACCGGGGAGCTGTTTTTT
TRBJ2-5 | NA | TRBV30 | NA | 13 | CAWGGAGQETQYF | TGTGCCTGGGGGGGGGCTGGACAAGAGACCCAGTACTTC
TRBJ1-1 | TRBD1 | TRBV29-1 | NA | 12 | CSARQGRTEAFF | TGCAGCGCCAGACAGGGGCGCACTGAAGCTTTCTTT
TRBJ1-2 | NA | TRBV7-2 | NA | 13 | CASSLNQEGGYTF | TGTGCCAGCAGCTTAAACCAAGAGGGTGGCTACACCTTC
TRBJ2-7 | NA | TRBV30 | NA | 15 | CAWSNQGGPSYEQYF | TGTGCCTGGAGCAATCAGGGGGGTCCCTCCTACGAGCAGTACTTC
TRBJ1-2 | NA | TRBV19 | NA | 14 | CASSIDPGGYGYTF | TGTGCCAGTAGTATAGATCCCGGAGGCTATGGCTACACCTTC
TRBJ2-4 | NA | TRBV28 | NA | 14 | CASSPMVGRGIQYF | TGTGCCAGCAGTCCGATGGTGGGTAGGGGCATTCAGTACTTC
TRBJ2-1 | NA | TRBV5-1 | NA | 14 | CASSLGGGVNEQFF | TGCGCCAGCTCACTCGGGGGAGGCGTAAATGAGCAGTTCTTC
TRBJ2-7 | NA | TRBV9 | NA | 13 | CASSAAPTYEQYF | TGTGCCAGCAGCGCCGCCCCTACCTACGAGCAGTACTTC
TRBJ2-7 | NA | TRBV19 | NA | 14 | CASSDTSLRYEQYF | TGTGCCAGTAGTGACACCTCTCTTCGCTACGAGCAGTACTTC
TRBJ1-4 | NA | TRBV9 | few | 14 | CASSPQEANEKLFF | TGTGCCAGCAGCCCCCAGGAGGCTAATGAAAAACTGTTTTTT
TRBJ2-1 | NA | TRBV27 | NA | 14 | CASSLGQSNNEQFF | TGTGCCAGCAGTTTGGGACAATCTAACAATGAGCAGTTCTTC
TRBJ2-3 | TRBD2 | TRBV5-6 | few | 16 | CASSLVLAGVKDTQYF | TGTGCCAGCAGCTTGGTTCTAGCGGGGGTTAAAGATACGCAGTATTTT
TRBJ1-1 | NA | TRBV6-5 | NA | 13 | CASSLIDSSEAFF | TGTGCCAGCAGTCTCATCGACAGTTCGGAAGCTTTCTTT
TRBJ1-1 | NA | TRBV15 | NA | 13 | CATSLGQNTEAFF | TGTGCCACCAGCTTGGGACAGAACACTGAAGCTTTCTTT
TRBJ1-2 | NA | TRBV7-2 | NA | 12 | CASSLALRGYTF | TGTGCCAGCAGCTTAGCCCTCAGAGGCTACACCTTC
TRBJ2-2 | TRBD1 | TRBV7-8 | NA | 15 | CASVYGTGLAGELFF | TGTGCCAGCGTATACGGGACAGGGCTGGCCGGGGAGCTGTTTTTT
TRBJ1-1 | NA | TRBV7-9 | NA | 16 | CASSSTSLTGNTEAFF | TGTGCCAGCAGCTCGACATCGTTGACGGGAAACACTGAAGCTTTCTTT
TRBJ2-7 | NA | TRBV21-1 | NA | 15 | CASSKEDRGSYEQYF | TGTGCCAGCAGCAAAGAGGACAGGGGGTCCTACGAGCAGTACTTC
TRBJ2-3 | NA | TRBV7-2 | NA | 15 | CASSLGATSTDTQYF | TGTGCCAGCAGCTTAGGGGCAACTAGCACAGATACGCAGTATTTT
TRBJ2-3 | NA | TRBV28 | once | 14 | CASSPEGGVDTQYF | TGTGCCAGCAGTCCCGAAGGGGGGGTAGATACGCAGTATTTT
TRBJ2-1 | TRBD2 | TRBV11-1 | NA | 13 | CASSLVIGGNTFF | TGTGCCAGCAGCTTAGTTATCGGGGGGAATACGTTCTTC
TRBJ2-7 | NA | TRBV5-6 | NA | 15 | CASATGGKTSYEQYF | TGTGCCAGCGCGACTGGGGGGAAAACCTCCTACGAGCAGTACTTC
TRBJ1-2 | TRBD1 | TRBV28 | NA | 16 | CASSLPWTGSNYGYTF | TGTGCCAGCAGTTTACCTTGGACAGGGTCCAACTATGGCTACACCTTC
TRBJ1-2 | TRBD1 | TRBV9 | NA | 12 | CASRQGVYGYTF | TGTGCCAGTAGACAGGGGGTCTATGGCTACACCTTC
TRBJ1-4 | NA | TRBV5-4 | few | 13 | CASRPQGTEKLFF | TGTGCCAGCAGGCCACAGGGAACAGAAAAACTGTTTTTT
TRBJ1-5 | NA | TRBV6-5 | NA | 15 | CASWWSTTGNQPQHF | TGTGCCAGCTGGTGGAGTACAACAGGGAATCAGCCCCAGCATTTT
TRBJ1-6 | NA | TRBV4-3 | NA | 13 | CASSLTNNSPLHF | TGCGCCAGCAGCCTTACTAATAATTCACCCCTCCACTTT
TRBJ1-3 | NA | TRBV30 | NA | 14 | CAWSVRGPGNTIYF | TGTGCCTGGAGTGTAAGAGGCCCTGGAAACACCATATATTTT
TRBJ2-7 | NA | TRBV6-5 | many | 11 | CASSLRQGGYF | TGTGCCAGCAGCCTGCGACAGGGAGGGTACTTC
TRBJ2-2 | TRBD1 | TRBV5-1 | once | 15 | CASTAGGARTGELFF | TGCGCCAGCACGGCAGGGGGCGCCCGGACCGGGGAGCTGTTTTTT
TRBJ1-2 | TRBD1 | TRBV28 | once | 15 | CASSLSGQGLYGYTF | TGTGCCAGCAGTTTAAGCGGACAGGGGTTATATGGCTACACCTTC
TRBJ2-5 | TRBD2 | TRBV27 | NA | 18 | CASSLFPKLAGGPETQYF | TGTGCCAGCAGTTTATTCCCCAAACTAGCGGGGGGGCCGGAGACCCAGTACTTC
TRBJ1-1 | NA | TRBV2 | NA | 14 | CASSEEGRRTEAFF | TGTGCCAGCAGTGAAGAAGGGAGGAGGACTGAAGCTTTCTTT
TRBJ1-2 | NA | TRBV21-1 | once | 16 | CASSWARKSLNYGYTF | TGTGCCAGCAGCTGGGCGAGAAAATCTCTTAACTATGGCTACACCTTC
TRBJ1-5 | NA | TRBV19 | few | 14 | CASPLGGIRQPQHF | TGTGCCTCCCCCCTAGGGGGAATTCGTCAGCCCCAGCATTTT
TRBJ1-2 | TRBD1 | TRBV29-1 | NA | 14 | CSAKEGQGLGGYTF | TGCAGCGCTAAGGAGGGACAGGGGCTTGGTGGCTACACCTTC
TRBJ2-5 | NA | TRBV9 | once | 15 | CASSPYGGFQETQYF | TGTGCCAGCAGCCCCTACGGAGGATTTCAAGAGACCCAGTACTTC
TRBJ1-2 | NA | TRBV19 | once | 15 | CASSIDPTVLYGYTF | TGTGCCAGTAGTATAGACCCCACAGTCCTCTATGGCTACACCTTC
TRBJ2-3 | NA | TRBV6-6 | NA | 12 | CASSSQGGTQYF | TGTGCCAGCAGTTCACAGGGTGGTACGCAGTATTTT
TRBJ1-6 | NA | TRBV5-1 | NA | 18 | CASSLEPDAGLTNSPLHF | TGCGCCAGCAGCTTGGAGCCGGACGCGGGACTTACAAATTCACCCCTCCACTTT
TRBJ1-1 | NA | TRBV12-3/TRBV12-4 | NA | 12 | CASSRGLAEAFF | TGTGCCAGCAGTCGGGGGTTAGCTGAAGCTTTCTTT
TRBJ2-7 | TRBD1 | TRBV4-3 | once | 14 | CASSQDIGTVEQYF | TGCGCCAGCAGCCAAGACATCGGGACAGTCGAGCAGTACTTC
TRBJ2-1 | NA | TRBV11-2 | NA | 15 | CASSSGVTTYNEQFF | TGTGCCAGCAGCTCAGGGGTTACCACCTACAATGAGCAGTTCTTC
TRBJ1-2 | TRBD1 | TRBV11-2 | many | 14 | CASSFGQDPYGYTF | TGTGCCAGCAGCTTCGGACAGGACCCCTATGGCTACACCTTC